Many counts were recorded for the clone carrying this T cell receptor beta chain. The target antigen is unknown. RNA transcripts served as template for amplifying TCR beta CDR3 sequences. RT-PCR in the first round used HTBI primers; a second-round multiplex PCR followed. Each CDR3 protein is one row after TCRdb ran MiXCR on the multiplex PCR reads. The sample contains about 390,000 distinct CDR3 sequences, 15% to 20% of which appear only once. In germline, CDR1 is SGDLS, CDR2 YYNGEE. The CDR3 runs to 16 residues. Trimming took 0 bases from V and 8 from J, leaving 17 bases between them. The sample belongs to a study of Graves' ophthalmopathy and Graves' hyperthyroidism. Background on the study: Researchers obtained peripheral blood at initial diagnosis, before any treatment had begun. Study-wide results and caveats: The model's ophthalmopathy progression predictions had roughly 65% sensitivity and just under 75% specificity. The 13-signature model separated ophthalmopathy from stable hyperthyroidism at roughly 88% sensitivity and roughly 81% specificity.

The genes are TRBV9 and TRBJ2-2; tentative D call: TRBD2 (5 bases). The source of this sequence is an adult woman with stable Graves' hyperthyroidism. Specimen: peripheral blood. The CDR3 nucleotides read TGTGCCAGCAGCGTAGGCGCATATGGGGAGTTAGGGGAGCTGTTTTTT. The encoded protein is CASSVGAYGELGELFF. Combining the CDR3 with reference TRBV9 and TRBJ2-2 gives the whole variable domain DSGVTQTPKHLITATGQRVTLRCSPRSGDLSVYWYQQSLDQGLQFLIQYYNGEERAKGNILERFSAQQFPDLHSELNLSSLELGDSALYFCASSVGAYGELGELFFGEGSRLTVL.